A single sample is the source of the 10 T cell receptor beta chains below, sequenced in a study of blood T cell repertoires in COVID-19. Clones were sequenced by immunoSEQ multiplex PCR, and TCRdb holds only the in-frame ones, with some missing. Seen here are under 200,000 clones, 75% to 95% observed once, and the top ten hold 0.53%. The sample taken for sequencing was peripheral blood. The receptors come from a man in his fifties or sixties with acute or convalescent COVID-19.

The chain links TRBV19 to TRBJ1-4, with 8 positions matching TRBD1. V shed 4 bases, J shed 5 bases, and the junction held 3 bases outside the gene matches. The CDR3 is 14 residues long. Per germline, CDR1 LNHDA and CDR2 SQIVND (reference sequence). Here the CDR3 reads CASSKTGENEKLFF. The DNA of the CDR3 is TGTGCCAGTAGTAAGACAGGGGAGAATGAAAAACTGTTTTTT.

The chain employs TRBV19 and TRBJ2-1; 7 nucleotides agree with TRBD2. Trimming at V came to 2 bases and at J to 7 bases, leaving 11 bases not matched to a gene. CDR3 length equals 16 residues. Germline values: CDR1 LNHDA, CDR2 SQIVND (reference sequence). DNA for the CDR3: TGTGCCAGTAGTATACTTATCGGCCAGGGAGGGAATGAGCAGTTCTTC. Protein product: CASSILIGQGGNEQFF.

The chain couples TRBV11-2 to TRBJ2-1, with 8 bases matching TRBD2. Germline assignment: CDR1 SGHAT and CDR2 FQNNGV. This CDR3 contains 19 residues. V lost 3 bases, J lost 7 bases, and 20 bases stayed unmatched. Written as DNA, the CDR3 is TGTGCCAGCAGCTTCGCCTATAGCCCCGGGGGGGTATCGCGGAATGAGCAGTTCTTC. Protein sequence: CASSFAYSPGGVSRNEQFF.

This chain links TRBV27 with TRBJ2-1, with a tentative D call TRBD1 (5 bases). In germline, CDR1 is MNHEY, CDR2 SMNVEV (reference sequence). Deletions cut 5 bases from V and 12 bases from J, with 17 bases between. This CDR3 is 13 amino acids long. The CDR3 protein is CASSTQGVAGQFF. The CDR3 bases are TGTGCCAGCAGTACGCAAGGGGTGGCAGGGCAGTTCTTC.

The chain is built from TRBV4-3 and TRBJ1-4; possibly TRBD1 for D (5 bases). V lost 5 bases, J lost 7 bases, and 14 bases lay in between. The germline V gene encodes CDR1 LGHNA and CDR2 YSLEER. This CDR3 has 14 amino acids. This CDR3 is CASSFRAGGEKLFF. DNA for the CDR3: TGCGCCAGCAGCTTTCGGGCCGGGGGTGAAAAACTGTTTTTT.

This chain links TRBV6-5 with TRBJ1-3; D remains unclear. The V gene lost 8 bases and the J gene lost 0 bases, with 11 bases spanning the gap. The CDR3 loop spans 14 amino acids. Per germline, CDR1 MNHEY and CDR2 SVGAGI. Written as DNA, the CDR3 is TGTGCCAGCGTTTCGGGTGACTCTGGAAACACCATATATTTT. Translating gives CASVSGDSGNTIYF.

This sequence joins TRBV10-3 and TRBJ2-1; D remains unclear. V was cut by 2 bases and J by 2 bases, with 10 bases left in between. The length of the CDR3 is 15 residues. CDR1 is ENHRY, CDR2 SYGVKD, per germline. The CDR3: CAISETANPYNEQFF. In DNA form, the CDR3 reads TGTGCCATCAGTGAGACCGCTAATCCCTACAATGAGCAGTTCTTC.

J is TRBJ2-7 and V is TRBV7-3; D gene unclear. Germline assignment: CDR1 SGHTA and CDR2 FQGTGA. Trimming took 5 bases from V and 5 from J, leaving 19 bases between them. The length of the CDR3 is 15 residues. The CDR3 nucleotides read TGTGCCAGCAGCCCCCAGGCGAGTCGCTTCGACGAGCAGTACTTC. This sequence encodes CASSPQASRFDEQYF.

This sequence joins TRBV29-1 and TRBJ2-1; D possibly corresponds to TRBD1 (6 bases). With 7 bases removed from V and 3 bases from J, the gap between germline ends came to 13 bases. This CDR3 has 13 residues. Germline-derived CDR1 and CDR2 are SQVTM and ANQGSEA. The CDR3 bases are TGCAGCGCGATCAGGGGCCTCTACAATGAGCAGTTCTTC. Translating gives CSAIRGLYNEQFF.

The chain is built from TRBV6-1 and TRBJ1-1; 7 bases are a match to TRBD1. This CDR3 contains 12 residues. Germline lookup yields CDR1 MNHNS and CDR2 SASEGT. With 6 bases clipped from V and 7 bases from J, the junction kept 5 bases outside the gene matches. The CDR3: CASRTTGDEAFF. The CDR3 DNA reads TGTGCCAGCAGGACCACAGGGGATGAAGCTTTCTTT.